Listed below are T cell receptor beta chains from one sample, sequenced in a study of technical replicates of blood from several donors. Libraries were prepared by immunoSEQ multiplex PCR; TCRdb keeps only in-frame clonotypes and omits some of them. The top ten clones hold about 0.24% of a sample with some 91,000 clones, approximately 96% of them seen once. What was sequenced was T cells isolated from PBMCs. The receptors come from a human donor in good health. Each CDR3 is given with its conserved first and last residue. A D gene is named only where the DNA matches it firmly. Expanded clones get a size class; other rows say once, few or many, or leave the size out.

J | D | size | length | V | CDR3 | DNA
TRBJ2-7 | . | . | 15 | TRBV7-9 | CASSLDQGLIYEQYF | TGTGCCAGCAGCTTAGATCAGGGCCTGATCTACGAGCAGTACTTC
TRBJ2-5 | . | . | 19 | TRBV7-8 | CASSLARPLLGTKQETQYF | TGTGCCAGCAGCTTAGCGCGTCCTCTATTAGGGACAAAACAAGAGACCCAGTACTTC
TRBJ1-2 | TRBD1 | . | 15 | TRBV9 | CASSAGTGGFRGYTF | TGTGCCAGCAGCGCAGGGACAGGGGGCTTTCGTGGCTACACCTTC
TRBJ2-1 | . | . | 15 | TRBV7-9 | CASRRGNLQGYEQFF | TGTGCCAGCAGAAGGGGTAACCTACAGGGATATGAGCAGTTCTTC
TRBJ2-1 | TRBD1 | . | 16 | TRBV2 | CASSGGWTGFINEQFF | TGTGCCAGCAGTGGTGGATGGACAGGGTTTATCAATGAGCAGTTCTTC
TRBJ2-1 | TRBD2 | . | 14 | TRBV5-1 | CASSLEGGKGEQFF | TGCGCCAGCAGCTTGGAGGGAGGGAAGGGGGAGCAGTTCTTC
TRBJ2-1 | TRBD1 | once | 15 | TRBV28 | CASTDDGTGGNEQFF | TGTGCCAGCACCGACGACGGGACAGGGGGCAATGAGCAGTTCTTC
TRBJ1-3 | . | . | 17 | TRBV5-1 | CASSQDGMRVSGNTIYF | TGCGCCAGCAGCCAAGACGGAATGAGGGTCTCTGGAAACACCATATATTTT
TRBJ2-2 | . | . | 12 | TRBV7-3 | CASSFVSGELFF | TGTGCCAGCAGCTTCGTGTCCGGGGAGCTGTTTTTT
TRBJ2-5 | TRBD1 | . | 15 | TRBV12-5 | CASGDSGTGKETQYF | TGTGCTAGTGGTGATTCCGGGACAGGGAAAGAGACCCAGTACTTC